The 11 T cell receptor beta chains below come from one sample, sequenced in a study of cytomegalovirus exposure and HLA in healthy donors. Primers for the PCR totalled 60 Vbeta and 13 Jbeta. The repertoire was sequenced with immunoSEQ multiplex PCR; TCRdb's copy has only in-frame clones and lacks some. Here the sample spans under 150,000 clones, 75% to 85% being singletons. Sequenced: PBMCs. These receptors were taken from a middle-aged woman in good health and CMV-seropositive.

Comments on this clone: Other nucleotide sequences from this sample produce the same CDR3. The chain links TRBV4-1 to TRBJ1-1, with D hard to call. CDR3 length equals 13 residues. Germline lookup yields CDR1 MGHRA and CDR2 YSYEKL. V was cut by 1 base and J by 1 base, with 4 bases left in between. CDR3 amino acids: CASSQGRNTEAFF. As DNA, the CDR3 is TGCGCCAGCAGCCAAGGTAGGAACACTGAAGCTTTCTTT.

V gene TRBV7-3 combines with J gene TRBJ2-1; possibly TRBD2 for D (6 bases). The CDR3 runs to 13 residues. V was cut by 4 bases and J by 7 bases, with 11 bases left in between. Germline-derived CDR1 and CDR2 are SGHTA and FQGTGA. CDR3 sequence reads: CASSSGVRNEQFF. In DNA form, the CDR3 reads TGTGCCAGCAGCTCGGGGGTGCGGAATGAGCAGTTCTTC.

As concerns this clone: The sample contains more than one DNA sequence encoding this CDR3. This chain uses TRBV28 with TRBJ2-2; D unresolved. V lost 6 bases and J lost 3, with 11 bases in between. Germline V lookup: CDR1 MDHEN, CDR2 SYDVKM. This CDR3 has 14 residues. In nucleotides, the CDR3 is TGTGCCAGCAGCCCATCTAGTTACACCGGGGAGCTGTTTTTT. This encodes CASSPSSYTGELFF.

V is TRBV5-8 and J is TRBJ2-7; D might be TRBD1 (6 bases). The CDR3 totals 20 residues. The V gene lost 4 bases and the J gene lost 0 bases, with 29 bases spanning the gap. The germline V gene has CDR1 SGHTS and CDR2 YDEGEE. In nucleotides, the CDR3 is TGTGCCAGCAGCCATAAGGAGAGGGCCCGACAGGACTGGTCCTCCTACGAGCAGTACTTC. This gives the protein CASSHKERARQDWSSYEQYF.

The chain links TRBV5-1 to TRBJ2-3, with TRBD1 matching 8 bases. Germline V lookup: CDR1 SGHRS, CDR2 YFSETQ. The CDR3 is made up of 16 amino acids. V dropped 4 bases and J dropped 3; count of bases not matched to a gene: 10. Here the CDR3 reads CASSPRTGMDTDTQYF. The CDR3 DNA reads TGCGCCAGCAGCCCAAGGACAGGGATGGATACAGATACGCAGTATTTT. Based on the CDR3 plus reference TRBV5-1 and TRBJ2-3, the full variable domain is KAGVTQTPRYLIKTRGQQVTLSCSPISGHRSVSWYQQTPGQGLQFLFEYFSETQRNKGNFPGRFSGRQFSNSRSEMNVSTLELGDSALYLCASSPRTGMDTDTQYFGPGTRLTVL.

The chain carries TRBV7-9 and TRBJ2-3, with 7 bases that match TRBD1. Germline V gene sequence: CDR1 SEHNR, CDR2 FQNEAQ (reference sequence). V gave up 1 base and J gave up 4 bases; unmatched junction bases: 2. This CDR3 spans 14 amino acids. CDR3 in DNA: TGTGCCAGCAGCTTAGGAGGGGGCCCAGATACGCAGTATTTT. It is translated as CASSLGGGPDTQYF.

The genes are TRBV7-2 and TRBJ2-7, with 7 bases identical to TRBD1. This CDR3 has 15 amino acids. The germline V gene has CDR1 SGHTA and CDR2 FQGNSA. V lost 1 base and J lost 0; bases outside the gene matches: 3. The CDR3: CASSLGAGGSYEQYF. The CDR3 DNA reads as TGTGCCAGCAGCTTAGGGGCAGGGGGCTCCTACGAGCAGTACTTC.

The V and J genes are TRBV7-6 and TRBJ2-2, with 13 bases aligning to TRBD2. CDR1 SGHVS and CDR2 FNYEAQ come from the germline V gene. The CDR3 totals 16 residues. V was clipped by 5 bases and J by 6 bases; unmatched bases: 6. The CDR3 sequence is CASSVRLAGGSGELFF. CDR3 DNA sequence: TGTGCCAGCAGCGTGAGACTAGCGGGAGGCTCCGGGGAGCTGTTTTTT.

J is TRBJ2-7 and V is TRBV11-3, with a possible D match to TRBD2 (6 bases). Trimming left V 1 base short and J 2 bases short, with 9 bases between. The germline V gene encodes CDR1 SGHNT and CDR2 YENEEA. The CDR3 length is 14 residues. As DNA, the CDR3 is TGTGCCAGCAGCTTAGGGGGCGGGACCTACGAGCAGTACTTC. Its translation: CASSLGGGTYEQYF.

The table lists this clone with a few counts. The chain links TRBV11-2 to TRBJ2-5; perhaps TRBD1 as D (5 bases). The germline V gene encodes CDR1 SGHAT and CDR2 FQNNGV. This CDR3 has 14 amino acids. Trimming shortened V by 1 base and J by 4 bases, and 10 bases separated the two germline ends. In DNA, the CDR3 is TGTGCCAGCAGCTTAGCGGCAGGGCCAGAGACCCAGTACTTC. Translation: CASSLAAGPETQYF.

The chain links TRBV7-9 to TRBJ1-1; 7 bases agree with TRBD1. J gave up 5 bases and V 3 bases, and 9 bases lay outside the gene matches. The germline V gene has CDR1 SEHNR and CDR2 FQNEAQ (reference sequence). The CDR3 runs to 15 residues. DNA for the CDR3: TGTGCCAGCAGCTTGGGTCAGGGGGTCTGGACTGAAGCTTTCTTT. It translates to CASSLGQGVWTEAFF.